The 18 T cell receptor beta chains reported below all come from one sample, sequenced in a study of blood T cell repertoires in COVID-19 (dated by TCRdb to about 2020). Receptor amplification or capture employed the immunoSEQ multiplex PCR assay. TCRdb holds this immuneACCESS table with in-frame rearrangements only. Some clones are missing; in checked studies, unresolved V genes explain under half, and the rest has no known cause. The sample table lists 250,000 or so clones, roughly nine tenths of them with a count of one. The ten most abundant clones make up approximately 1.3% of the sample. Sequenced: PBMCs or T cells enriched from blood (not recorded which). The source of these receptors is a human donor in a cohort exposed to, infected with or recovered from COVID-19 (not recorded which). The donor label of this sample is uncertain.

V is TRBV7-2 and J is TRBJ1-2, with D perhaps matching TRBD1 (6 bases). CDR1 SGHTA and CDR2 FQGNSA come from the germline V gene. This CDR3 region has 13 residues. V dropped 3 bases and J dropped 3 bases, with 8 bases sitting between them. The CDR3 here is CASSLNRDYGYTF. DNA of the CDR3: TGTGCCAGCAGCTTGAACAGGGACTATGGCTACACCTTC.

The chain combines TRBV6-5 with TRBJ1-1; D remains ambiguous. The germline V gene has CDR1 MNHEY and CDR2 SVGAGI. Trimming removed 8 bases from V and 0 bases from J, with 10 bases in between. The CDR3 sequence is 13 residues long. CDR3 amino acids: CASGGTMNTEAFF. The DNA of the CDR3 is TGTGCCAGCGGAGGAACCATGAACACTGAAGCTTTCTTT.

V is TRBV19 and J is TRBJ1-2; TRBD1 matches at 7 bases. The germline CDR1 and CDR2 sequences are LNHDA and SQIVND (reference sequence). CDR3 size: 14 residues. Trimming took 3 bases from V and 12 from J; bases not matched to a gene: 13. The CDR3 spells CASSIQRGGRLDTF. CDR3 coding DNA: TGTGCCAGTAGTATCCAGCGAGGGGGCCGGCTCGACACCTTC.

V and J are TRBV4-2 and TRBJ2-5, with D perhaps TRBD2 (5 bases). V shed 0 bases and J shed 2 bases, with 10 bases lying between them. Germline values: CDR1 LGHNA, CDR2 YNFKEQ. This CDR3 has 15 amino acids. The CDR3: CASSQDLDSQETQYF. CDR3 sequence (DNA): TGTGCCAGCAGCCAAGATTTGGACTCACAAGAGACCCAGTACTTC.

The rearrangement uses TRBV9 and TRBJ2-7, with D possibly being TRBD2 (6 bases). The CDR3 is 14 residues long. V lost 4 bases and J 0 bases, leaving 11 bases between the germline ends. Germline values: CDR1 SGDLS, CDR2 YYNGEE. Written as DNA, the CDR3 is TGTGCCAGCAGCCCAGACGGGAGCTCCTACGAGCAGTACTTC. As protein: CASSPDGSSYEQYF.

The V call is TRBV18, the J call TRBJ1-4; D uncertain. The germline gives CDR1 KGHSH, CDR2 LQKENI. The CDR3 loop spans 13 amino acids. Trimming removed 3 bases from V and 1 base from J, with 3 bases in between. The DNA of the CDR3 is TGTGCCAGCTCACCCGGAACTAATGAAAAACTGTTTTTT. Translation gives CASSPGTNEKLFF.

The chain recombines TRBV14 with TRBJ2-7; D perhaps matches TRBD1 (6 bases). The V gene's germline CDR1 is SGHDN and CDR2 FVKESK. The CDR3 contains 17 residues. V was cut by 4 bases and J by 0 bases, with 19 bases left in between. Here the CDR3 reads CASSPWDSGTLSYEQYF. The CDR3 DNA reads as TGTGCCAGCAGCCCTTGGGATTCCGGGACACTCTCCTACGAGCAGTACTTC. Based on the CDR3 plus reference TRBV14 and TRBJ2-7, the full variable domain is EAGVTQFPSHSVIEKGQTVTLRCDPISGHDNLYWYRRVMGKEIKFLLHFVKESKQDESGMPNNRFLAERTGGTYSTLKVQPAELEDSGVYFCASSPWDSGTLSYEQYFGPGTRLTVT.

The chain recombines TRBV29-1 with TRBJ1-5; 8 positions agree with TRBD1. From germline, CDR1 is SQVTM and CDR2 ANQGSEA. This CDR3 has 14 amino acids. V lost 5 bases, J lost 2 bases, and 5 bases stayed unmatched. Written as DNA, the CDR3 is TGCAGCGTTAGGACAGGGTATGGCAATCAGCCCCAGCATTTT. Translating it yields CSVRTGYGNQPQHF.

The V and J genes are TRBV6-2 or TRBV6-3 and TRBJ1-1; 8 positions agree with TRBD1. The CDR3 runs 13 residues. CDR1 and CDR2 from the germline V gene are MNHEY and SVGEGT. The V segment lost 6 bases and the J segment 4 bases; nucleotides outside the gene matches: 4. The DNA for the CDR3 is TGTGCCAGCAGCGGGACAGGAAGCACTGAAGCTTTCTTT. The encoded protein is CASSGTGSTEAFF.

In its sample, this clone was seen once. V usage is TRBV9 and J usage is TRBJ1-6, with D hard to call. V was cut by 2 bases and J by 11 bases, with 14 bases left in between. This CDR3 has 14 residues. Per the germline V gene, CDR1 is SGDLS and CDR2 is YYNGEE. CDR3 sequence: CASSVRNEFTPLHF. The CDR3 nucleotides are TGTGCCAGCAGCGTCAGGAACGAGTTTACACCCCTCCACTTT.

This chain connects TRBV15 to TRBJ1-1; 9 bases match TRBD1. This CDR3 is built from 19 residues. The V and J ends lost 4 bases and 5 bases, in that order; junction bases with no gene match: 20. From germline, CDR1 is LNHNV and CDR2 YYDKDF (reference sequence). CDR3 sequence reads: CATSTYPPGQGLLGTEAFF. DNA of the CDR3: TGTGCCACCAGCACATATCCCCCGGGACAGGGTTTACTAGGAACTGAAGCTTTCTTT.

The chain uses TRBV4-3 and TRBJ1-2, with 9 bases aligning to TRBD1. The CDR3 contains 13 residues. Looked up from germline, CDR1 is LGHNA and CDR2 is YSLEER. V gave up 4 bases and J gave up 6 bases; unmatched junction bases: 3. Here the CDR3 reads CASSRDRVDGYTF. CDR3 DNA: TGCGCCAGCAGCCGGGACAGGGTCGATGGCTACACCTTC.

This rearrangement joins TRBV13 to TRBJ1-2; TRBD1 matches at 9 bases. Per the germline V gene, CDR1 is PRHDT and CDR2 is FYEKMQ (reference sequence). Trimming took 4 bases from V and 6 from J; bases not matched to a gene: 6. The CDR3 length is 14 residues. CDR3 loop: CASSSTGTGNGYTF. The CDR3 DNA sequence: TGTGCCAGCAGCTCGACCGGGACAGGGAATGGCTACACCTTC.

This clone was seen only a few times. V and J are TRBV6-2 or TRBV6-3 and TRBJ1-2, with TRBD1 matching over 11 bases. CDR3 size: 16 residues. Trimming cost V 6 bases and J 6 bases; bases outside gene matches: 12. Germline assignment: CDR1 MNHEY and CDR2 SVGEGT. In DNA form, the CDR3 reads TGTGCCAGCAGCCCTGGACAGGGGGCGGTAATTGATGGCTACACCTTC. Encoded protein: CASSPGQGAVIDGYTF.

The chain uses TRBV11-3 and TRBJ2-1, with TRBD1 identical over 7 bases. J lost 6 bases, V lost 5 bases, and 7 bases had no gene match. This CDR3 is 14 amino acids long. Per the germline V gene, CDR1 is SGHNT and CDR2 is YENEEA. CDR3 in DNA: TGTGCCAGCAGCCGACCCGGGACAGTCAATGAGCAGTTCTTC. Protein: CASSRPGTVNEQFF.

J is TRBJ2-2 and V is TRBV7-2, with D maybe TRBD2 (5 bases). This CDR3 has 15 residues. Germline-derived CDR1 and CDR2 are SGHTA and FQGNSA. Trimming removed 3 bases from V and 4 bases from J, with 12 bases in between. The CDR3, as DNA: TGTGCCAGCAGCTTGGTAACTAGGGCCACCGGGGAGCTGTTTTTT. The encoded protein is CASSLVTRATGELFF.

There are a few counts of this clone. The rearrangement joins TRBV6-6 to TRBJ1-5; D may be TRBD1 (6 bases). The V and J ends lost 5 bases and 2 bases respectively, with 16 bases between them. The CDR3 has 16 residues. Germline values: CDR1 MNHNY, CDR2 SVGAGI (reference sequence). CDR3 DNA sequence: TGTGCCAGCAGTAACCTTCACAGGGTTGGCAATCAGCCCCAGCATTTT. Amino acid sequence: CASSNLHRVGNQPQHF.

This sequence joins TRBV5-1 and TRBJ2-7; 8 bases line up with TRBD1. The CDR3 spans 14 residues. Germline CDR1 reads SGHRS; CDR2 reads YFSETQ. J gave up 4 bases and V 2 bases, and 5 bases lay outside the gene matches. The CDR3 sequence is CASSLRQGMYEQYF. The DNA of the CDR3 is TGCGCCAGCAGCTTAAGACAGGGGATGTACGAGCAGTACTTC.